Detailed here is one TCR beta chain. This sample was taken from a study of blood T cell repertoires in COVID-19. Looked up from germline, CDR1 is SGDLS and CDR2 is YYNGEE. The V end was cut by 2 bases, the J end by 2 bases, with 15 bases between. This CDR3 is 16 amino acids long. Categorization into cohorts depended on clinical history that participants reported. Profiled with immunoSEQ multiplex PCR; TCRdb holds only in-frame clones, not every one. The sample holds almost 250,000 clones, approximately 90% seen once. The genes are TRBV9 and TRBJ2-3, with D perhaps matching TRBD2 (6 bases). The receptor comes from a young woman who had recovered from COVID-19. The sample comprised PBMCs or T cells enriched from blood (not recorded which). The CDR3 nucleotides read TGTGCCAGCAGCGTCTTAGCGGAGCCGATCACAGATACGCAGTATTTT. Protein sequence: CASSVLAEPITDTQYF.